The T cell receptor beta chain under discussion was sequenced for a study of vaccination effects on CD4 cells after COVID-19. Across the study: The second dose preceded post-vaccine samples by a median of 72 days. Regarding the study as a whole: Late after vaccination, infection- and vaccine-induced clones showed marked clonal contraction.

The V gene lost 0 bases and the J gene lost 0 bases, with 12 bases spanning the gap. CDR1 and CDR2 from the germline V gene are SGHRS and YFSETQ. This CDR3 has 17 residues. With the ViraFEST assay, the study expanded antigen-specific CD4+ T cells using viral peptide pools, then sequenced them. It was after approximately 11 days of culture that CD4+ T cells were isolated. BNT162b2 vaccine or mRNA-1273 vaccine was given to participants in two doses. Method: immunoSEQ multiplex PCR; TCRdb's copy keeps in-frame clones and lacks some. The sample lists roughly 43,000 clones, under 85% occurring once. About this clone itself: The antigen is unknown.

Here the sequenced sample was CD4+ T cells from PBMCs cultured with HCoV-OC43 spike peptides, taken after COVID-19 vaccination. Documented subset: HCoV-OC43 spike overlapping peptide pool stimulation. The chain is built from TRBV5-1 and TRBJ1-4; D might be TRBD1 (6 bases). The TCR sequence derives from a human donor who received a COVID-19 vaccine. Here the CDR3 reads CASSLVGTKATNEKLFF. CDR3 in DNA: TGCGCCAGCAGCTTGGTGGGGACAAAGGCAACTAATGAAAAACTGTTTTTT.